This T cell receptor (beta chain) was sequenced for a study of blood T cell repertoires in COVID-19. Study background: Samples representing acute and convalescent COVID-19 were sourced from the United States, Italy and Spain.

V was pared by 2 bases and J by 4 bases, with 12 bases between. The CDR3 is 14 residues long. Germline V gene sequence: CDR1 MDHEN, CDR2 SYDVKM. As processed by the authors: Estimation of nucleated cell counts was performed using reference gene primer amplification. Only in-frame clones appear in the TCRdb table, and some are missing; sequencing was by immunoSEQ multiplex PCR. D and trimming come from the DNA, and the V and J calls and clone size come from that table. Of about 310,000 clones in the sample, about nine tenths were seen once. The V and J genes are TRBV28 and TRBJ2-7, with D unclear. The TCR originated in a woman aged 40 to 50 who had recovered from COVID-19. Sequencing used PBMCs or T cells enriched from blood (not recorded which). CDR3 region: CASSLSQVGYEQYF. The CDR3 nucleotides read TGTGCCAGCAGTTTAAGTCAGGTCGGATACGAGCAGTACTTC. Full variable domain (remainder filled in from reference TRBV28 and TRBJ2-7): DVKVTQSSRYLVKRTGEKVFLECVQDMDHENMFWYRQDPGLGLRLIYFSYDVKMKEKGDIPEGYSVSREKKERFSLILESASTNQTSMYLCASSLSQVGYEQYFGPGTRLTVT.